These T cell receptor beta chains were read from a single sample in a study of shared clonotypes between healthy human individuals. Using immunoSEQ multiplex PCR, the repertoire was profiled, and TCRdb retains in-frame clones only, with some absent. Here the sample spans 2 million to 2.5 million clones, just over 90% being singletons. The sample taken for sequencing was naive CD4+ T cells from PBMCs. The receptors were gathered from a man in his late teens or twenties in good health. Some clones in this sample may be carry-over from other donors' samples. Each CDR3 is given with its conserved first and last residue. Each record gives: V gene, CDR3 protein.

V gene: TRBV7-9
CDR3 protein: CASSSRGVLYEQYF

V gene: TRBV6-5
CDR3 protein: CASSLAPGPIGYTF

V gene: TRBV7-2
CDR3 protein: CASRYWENTGELFF

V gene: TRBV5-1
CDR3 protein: CASSSGSDSYEQYF

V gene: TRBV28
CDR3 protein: CASRSWTGRQETQYF

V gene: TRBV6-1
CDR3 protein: CASRTEGVSNQPQHF

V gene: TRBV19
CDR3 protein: CASSIVASSGNTIYF

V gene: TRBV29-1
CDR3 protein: CSVARLAGVNNEQFF

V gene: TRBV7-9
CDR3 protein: CASSPTGTPLSNEQFF

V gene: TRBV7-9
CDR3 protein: CASSVGQGARDIQYF

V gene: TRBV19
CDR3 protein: CASSIGQGADEQYF

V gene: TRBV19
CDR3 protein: CASSRGPPGYEQYF

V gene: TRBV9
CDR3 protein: CASSVLGSGANVLTF

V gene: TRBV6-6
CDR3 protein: CASERTQETQYF

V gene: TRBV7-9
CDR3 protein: CASSLSGSSYEQYF

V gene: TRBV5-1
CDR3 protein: CASSIGQGGSGNTIYF

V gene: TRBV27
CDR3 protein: CAIPRPGQGGEGYTF

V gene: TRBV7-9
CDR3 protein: CAGNRGPDTGELFF